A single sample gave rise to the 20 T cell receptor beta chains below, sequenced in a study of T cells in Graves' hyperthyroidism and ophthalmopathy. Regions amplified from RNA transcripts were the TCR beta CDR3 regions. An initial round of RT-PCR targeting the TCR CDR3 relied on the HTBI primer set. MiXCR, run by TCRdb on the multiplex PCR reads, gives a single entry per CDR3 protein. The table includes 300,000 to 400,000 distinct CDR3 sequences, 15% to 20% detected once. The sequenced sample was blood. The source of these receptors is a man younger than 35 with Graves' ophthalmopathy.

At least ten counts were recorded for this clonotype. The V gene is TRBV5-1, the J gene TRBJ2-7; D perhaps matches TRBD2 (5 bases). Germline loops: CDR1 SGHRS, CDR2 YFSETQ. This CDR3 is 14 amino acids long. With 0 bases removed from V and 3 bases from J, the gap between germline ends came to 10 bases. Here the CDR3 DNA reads TGCGCCAGCAGCTTGGCAGCGGCGGGCTACGAGCAGTACTTC. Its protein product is CASSLAAAGYEQYF.

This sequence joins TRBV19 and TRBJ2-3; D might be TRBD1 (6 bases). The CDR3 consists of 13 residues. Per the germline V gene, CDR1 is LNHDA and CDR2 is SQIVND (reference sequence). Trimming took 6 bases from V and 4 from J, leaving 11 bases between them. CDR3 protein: CASRRAGADTQYF. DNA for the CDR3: TGTGCCAGTAGGAGGGCAGGGGCAGATACGCAGTATTTT. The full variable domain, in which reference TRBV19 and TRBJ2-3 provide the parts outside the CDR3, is DGGITQSPKYLFRKEGQNVTLSCEQNLNHDAMYWYRQDPGQGLRLIYYSQIVNDFQKGDIAEGYSVSREKKESFPLTVTSAQKNPTAFYLCASRRAGADTQYFGPGTRLTVL.

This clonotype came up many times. DNA for the CDR3: TGTGCCAGCAGCTTAGGGGTTCCTAGCGGGGCGCGTCGGGATACGCAGTATTTT. Protein product: CASSLGVPSGARRDTQYF. The chain recombines TRBV7-6 with TRBJ2-3, with 9 bases lining up with TRBD2. The CDR3 contains 18 residues. With 1 base clipped from V and 6 bases from J, the junction kept 14 bases outside the gene matches. The germline V gene encodes CDR1 SGHVS and CDR2 FNYEAQ. The whole variable domain, remainder taken from reference TRBV7-6 and TRBJ2-3, is GAGVSQSPRYKVTKRGQDVALRCDPISGHVSLYWYRQALGQGPEFLTYFNYEAQQDKSGLPNDRFSAERPEGSISTLTIQRTEQRDSAMYRCASSLGVPSGARRDTQYFGPGTRLTVL.

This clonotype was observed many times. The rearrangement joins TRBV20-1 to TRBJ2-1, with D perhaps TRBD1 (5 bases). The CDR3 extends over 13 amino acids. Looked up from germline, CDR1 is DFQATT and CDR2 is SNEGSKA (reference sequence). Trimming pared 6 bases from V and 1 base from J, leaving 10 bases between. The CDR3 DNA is TGCAGTGCCACAAAGGGGTCCTACAATGAGCAGTTCTTC. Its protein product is CSATKGSYNEQFF.

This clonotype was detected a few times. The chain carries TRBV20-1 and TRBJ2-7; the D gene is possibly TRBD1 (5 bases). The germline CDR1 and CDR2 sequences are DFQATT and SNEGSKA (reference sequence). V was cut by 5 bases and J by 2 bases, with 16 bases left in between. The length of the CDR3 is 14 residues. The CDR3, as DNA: TGCAGTGCTGACGACAGTAACTGGGCCTACGAGCAGTACTTC. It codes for CSADDSNWAYEQYF.

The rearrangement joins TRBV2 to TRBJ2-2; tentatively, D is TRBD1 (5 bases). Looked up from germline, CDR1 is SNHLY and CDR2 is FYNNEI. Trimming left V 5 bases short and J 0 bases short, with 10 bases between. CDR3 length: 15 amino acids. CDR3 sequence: CASSMTVSNTGELFF. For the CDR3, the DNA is TGTGCCAGCAGTATGACAGTGTCGAACACCGGGGAGCTGTTTTTT.

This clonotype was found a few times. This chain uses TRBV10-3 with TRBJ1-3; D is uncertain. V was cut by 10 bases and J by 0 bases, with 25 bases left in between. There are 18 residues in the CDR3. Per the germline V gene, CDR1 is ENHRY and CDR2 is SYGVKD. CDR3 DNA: TGTGCCACCAGAACCCGGGGAGCCCCCGTCCTCTCTGGAAACACCATATATTTT. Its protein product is CATRTRGAPVLSGNTIYF.

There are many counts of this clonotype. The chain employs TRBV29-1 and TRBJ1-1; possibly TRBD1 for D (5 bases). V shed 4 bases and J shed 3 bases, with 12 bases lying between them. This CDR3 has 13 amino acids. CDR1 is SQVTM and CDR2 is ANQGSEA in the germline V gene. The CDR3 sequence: CSVAGQGDTEAFF. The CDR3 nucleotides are TGCAGCGTTGCCGGCCAGGGAGACACTGAAGCTTTCTTT.

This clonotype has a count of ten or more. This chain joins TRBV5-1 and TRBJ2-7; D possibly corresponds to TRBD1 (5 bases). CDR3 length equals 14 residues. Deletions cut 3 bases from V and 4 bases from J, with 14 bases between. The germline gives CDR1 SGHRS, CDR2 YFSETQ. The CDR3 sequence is CASSYKGLPYEQYF. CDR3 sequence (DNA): TGCGCCAGCAGCTATAAGGGGCTTCCTTACGAGCAGTACTTC.

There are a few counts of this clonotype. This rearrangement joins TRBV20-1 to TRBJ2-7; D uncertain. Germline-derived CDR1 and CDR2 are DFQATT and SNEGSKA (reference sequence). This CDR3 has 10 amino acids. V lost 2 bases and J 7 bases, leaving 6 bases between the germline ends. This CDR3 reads CSARLLEQYF. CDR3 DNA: TGCAGTGCTAGACTTCTTGAGCAGTACTTC.

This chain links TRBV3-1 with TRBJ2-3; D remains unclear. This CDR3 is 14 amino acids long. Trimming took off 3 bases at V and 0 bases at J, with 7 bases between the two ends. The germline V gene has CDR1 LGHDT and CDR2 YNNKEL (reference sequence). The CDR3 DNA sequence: TGTGCCAGCAGCCACGCGGACAGCACAGATACGCAGTATTTT. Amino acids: CASSHADSTDTQYF.

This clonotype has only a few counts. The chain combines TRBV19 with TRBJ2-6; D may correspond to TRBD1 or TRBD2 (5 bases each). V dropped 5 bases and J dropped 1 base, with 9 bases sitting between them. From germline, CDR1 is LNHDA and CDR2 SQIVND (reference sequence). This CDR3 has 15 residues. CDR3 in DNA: TGTGCCAGTAGTGAGTGGGGGTCTGGGGCCAACGTCCTGACTTTC. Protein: CASSEWGSGANVLTF.

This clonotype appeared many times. For the CDR3, the DNA is TGTGCCAGCAGCGTAGCCGCTTCGGTAAATTCACCCCTCCACTTT. Translating gives CASSVAASVNSPLHF. J is TRBJ1-6 and V is TRBV9; D unclear. Trimming pared 0 bases from V and 7 bases from J, leaving 11 bases between. This CDR3 spans 15 amino acids. Germline V CDR1 and CDR2: SGDLS, YYNGEE.

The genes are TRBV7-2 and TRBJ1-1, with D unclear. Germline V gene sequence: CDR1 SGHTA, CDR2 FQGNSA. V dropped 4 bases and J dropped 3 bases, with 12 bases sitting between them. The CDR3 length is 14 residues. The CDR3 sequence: CASSYRVMDTEAFF. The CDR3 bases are TGTGCCAGCAGCTACCGGGTGATGGACACTGAAGCTTTCTTT.

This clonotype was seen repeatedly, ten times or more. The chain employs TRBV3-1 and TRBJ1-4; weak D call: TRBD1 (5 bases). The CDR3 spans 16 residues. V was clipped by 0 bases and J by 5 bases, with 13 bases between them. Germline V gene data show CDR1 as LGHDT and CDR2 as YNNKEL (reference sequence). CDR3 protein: CASSQDLGRGNEKLFF. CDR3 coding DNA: TGTGCCAGCAGCCAAGATTTGGGCCGGGGGAATGAAAAACTGTTTTTT.

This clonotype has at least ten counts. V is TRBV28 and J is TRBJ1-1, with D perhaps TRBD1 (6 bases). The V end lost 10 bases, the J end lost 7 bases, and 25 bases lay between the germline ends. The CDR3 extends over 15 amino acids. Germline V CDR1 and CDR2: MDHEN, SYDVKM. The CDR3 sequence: CATIAPTGYEGEAFF. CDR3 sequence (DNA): TGTGCCACCATCGCCCCCACAGGGTATGAGGGTGAAGCTTTCTTT.

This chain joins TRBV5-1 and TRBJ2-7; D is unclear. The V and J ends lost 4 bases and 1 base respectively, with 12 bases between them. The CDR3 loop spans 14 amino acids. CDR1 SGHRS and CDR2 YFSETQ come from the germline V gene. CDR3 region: CASSDRISSYEQYF. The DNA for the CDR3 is TGCGCCAGCAGCGACCGGATCTCTTCCTACGAGCAGTACTTC.

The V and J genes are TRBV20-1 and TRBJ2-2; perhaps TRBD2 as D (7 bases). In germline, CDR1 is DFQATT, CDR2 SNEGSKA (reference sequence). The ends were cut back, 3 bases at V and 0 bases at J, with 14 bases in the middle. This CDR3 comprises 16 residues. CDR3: CSARGGGASNTGELFF. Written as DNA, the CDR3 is TGCAGTGCTAGGGGGGGGGGGGCCTCGAACACCGGGGAGCTGTTTTTT.

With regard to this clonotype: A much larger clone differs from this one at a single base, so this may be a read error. In DNA form, the CDR3 reads TGTGCCACCAAGGAACTGCTTGGGACTGAAGCTTTCTTT. Protein sequence: CATKELLGTEAFF. The chain uses TRBV2 and TRBJ1-1; no reliable D call. The V end lost 10 bases, the J end lost 5 bases, and 17 bases lay between the germline ends. CDR3 length equals 13 residues. Germline CDR1 reads SNHLY; CDR2 reads FYNNEI.

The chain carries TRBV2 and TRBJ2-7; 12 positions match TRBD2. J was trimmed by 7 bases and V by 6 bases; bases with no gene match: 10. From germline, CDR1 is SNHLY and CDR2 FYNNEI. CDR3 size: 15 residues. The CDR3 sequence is CASRESSGGAGEQYF. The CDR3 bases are TGTGCCAGCAGGGAATCTAGCGGGGGGGCCGGTGAGCAGTACTTC.